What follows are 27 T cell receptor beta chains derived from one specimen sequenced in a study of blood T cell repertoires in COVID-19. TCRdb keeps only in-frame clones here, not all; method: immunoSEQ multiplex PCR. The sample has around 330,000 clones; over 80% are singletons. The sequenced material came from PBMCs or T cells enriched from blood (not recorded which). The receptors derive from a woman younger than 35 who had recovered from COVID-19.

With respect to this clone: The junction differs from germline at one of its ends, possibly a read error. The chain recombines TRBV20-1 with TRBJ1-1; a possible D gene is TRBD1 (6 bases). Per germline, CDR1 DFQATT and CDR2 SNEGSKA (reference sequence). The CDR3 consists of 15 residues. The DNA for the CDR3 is TGCAGTGCCAGTTCGAAGTGGGGGCCGGACGCTGAAGTTTTCTTT. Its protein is CSASSKWGPDAEVFF.

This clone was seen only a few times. The CDR3 reads CASSLDITRGSGNTIYF. The DNA of the CDR3 is TGTGCCAGCAGCCTAGATATCACACGGGGCTCTGGAAACACCATATATTTT. The rearrangement uses TRBV7-6 and TRBJ1-3; D remains ambiguous. CDR3 size: 17 residues. The germline CDR1 and CDR2 sequences are SGHVS and FNYEAQ. Trimming removed 5 bases at V and 0 bases at J, with 17 bases between.

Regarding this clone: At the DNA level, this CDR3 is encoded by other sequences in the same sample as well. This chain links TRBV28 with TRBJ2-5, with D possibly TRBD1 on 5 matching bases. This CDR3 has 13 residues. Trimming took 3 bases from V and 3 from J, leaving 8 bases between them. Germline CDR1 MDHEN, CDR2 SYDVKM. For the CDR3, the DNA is TGTGCCAGCAGTTTGAGCAGGGAAGAGACCCAGTACTTC. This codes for CASSLSREETQYF.

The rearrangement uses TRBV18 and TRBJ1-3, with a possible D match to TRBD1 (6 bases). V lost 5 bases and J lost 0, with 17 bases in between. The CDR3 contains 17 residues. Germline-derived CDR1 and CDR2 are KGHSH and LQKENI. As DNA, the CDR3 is TGTGCCAGCTCATCAGATTGGACAGACTTCTCTGGAAACACCATATATTTT. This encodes CASSSDWTDFSGNTIYF.

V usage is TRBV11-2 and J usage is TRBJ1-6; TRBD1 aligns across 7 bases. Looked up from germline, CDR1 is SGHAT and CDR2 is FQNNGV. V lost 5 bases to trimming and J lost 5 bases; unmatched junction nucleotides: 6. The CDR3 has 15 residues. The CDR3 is CASSTLQGNNSPLHF. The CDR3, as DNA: TGTGCCAGCAGCACCTTACAGGGGAATAATTCACCCCTCCACTTT.

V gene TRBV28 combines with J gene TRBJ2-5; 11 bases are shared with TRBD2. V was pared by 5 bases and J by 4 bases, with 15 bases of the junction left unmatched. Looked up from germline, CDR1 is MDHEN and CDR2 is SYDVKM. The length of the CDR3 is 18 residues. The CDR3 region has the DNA TGTGCCAGCAGTGATGTAAGGGCTAGCGGGAGGTGGGTAGAGACCCAGTACTTC. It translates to CASSDVRASGRWVETQYF. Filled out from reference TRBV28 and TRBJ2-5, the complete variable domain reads DVKVTQSSRYLVKRTGEKVFLECVQDMDHENMFWYRQDPGLGLRLIYFSYDVKMKEKGDIPEGYSVSREKKERFSLILESASTNQTSMYLCASSDVRASGRWVETQYFGPGTRLLVL.

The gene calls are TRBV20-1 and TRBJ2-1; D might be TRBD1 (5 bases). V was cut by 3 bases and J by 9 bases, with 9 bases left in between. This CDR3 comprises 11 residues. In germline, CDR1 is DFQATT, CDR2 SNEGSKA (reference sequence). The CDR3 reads CSARLGVEQFF. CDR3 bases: TGCAGTGCTAGGCTAGGGGTTGAGCAGTTCTTC.

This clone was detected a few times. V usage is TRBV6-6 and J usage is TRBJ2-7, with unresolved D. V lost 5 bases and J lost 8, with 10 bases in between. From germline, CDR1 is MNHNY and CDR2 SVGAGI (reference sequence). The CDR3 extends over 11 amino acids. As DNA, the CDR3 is TGTGCCAGCAGTCCGTCGGTCAAGCAGTACTTC. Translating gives CASSPSVKQYF.

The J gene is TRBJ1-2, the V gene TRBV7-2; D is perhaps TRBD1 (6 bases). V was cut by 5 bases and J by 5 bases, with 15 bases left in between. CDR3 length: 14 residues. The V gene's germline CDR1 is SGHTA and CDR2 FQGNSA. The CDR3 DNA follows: TGTGCCAGCAGCGCGGCGGGGGCTGTATATGGCTACACCTTC. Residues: CASSAAGAVYGYTF.

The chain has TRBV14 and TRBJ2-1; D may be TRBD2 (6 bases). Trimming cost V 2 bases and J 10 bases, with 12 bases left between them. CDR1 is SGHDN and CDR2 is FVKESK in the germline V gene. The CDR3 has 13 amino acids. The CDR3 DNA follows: TGTGCCAGCAGCCAATGGCCGGGAGCCGAGCAGTTCTTC. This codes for CASSQWPGAEQFF.

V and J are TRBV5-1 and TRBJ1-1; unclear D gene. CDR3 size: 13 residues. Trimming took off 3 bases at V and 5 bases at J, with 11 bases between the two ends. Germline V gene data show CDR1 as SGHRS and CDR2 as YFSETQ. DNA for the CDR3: TGCGCCAGCAGCTGGGATGCGGGTACTGAAGCTTTCTTT. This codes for CASSWDAGTEAFF.

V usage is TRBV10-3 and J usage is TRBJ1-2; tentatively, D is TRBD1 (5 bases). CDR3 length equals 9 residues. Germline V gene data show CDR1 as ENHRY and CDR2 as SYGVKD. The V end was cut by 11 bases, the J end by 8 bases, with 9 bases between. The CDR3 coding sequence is TGTGCCGCGAAGGGGGGCTACACCTTC. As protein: CAAKGGYTF.

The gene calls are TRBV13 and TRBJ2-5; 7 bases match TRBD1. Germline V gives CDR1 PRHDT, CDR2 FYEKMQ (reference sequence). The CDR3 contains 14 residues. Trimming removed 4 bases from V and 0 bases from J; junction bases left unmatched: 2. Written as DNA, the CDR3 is TGTGCCAGCAGCTCGGGACAGAACCAAGAGACCCAGTACTTC. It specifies CASSSGQNQETQYF.

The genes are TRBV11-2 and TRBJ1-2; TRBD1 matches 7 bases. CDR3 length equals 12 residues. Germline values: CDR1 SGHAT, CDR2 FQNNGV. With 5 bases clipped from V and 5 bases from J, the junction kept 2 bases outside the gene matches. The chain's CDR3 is CASSRGQYGYTF. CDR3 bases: TGTGCCAGCAGCAGGGGACAGTATGGCTACACCTTC.

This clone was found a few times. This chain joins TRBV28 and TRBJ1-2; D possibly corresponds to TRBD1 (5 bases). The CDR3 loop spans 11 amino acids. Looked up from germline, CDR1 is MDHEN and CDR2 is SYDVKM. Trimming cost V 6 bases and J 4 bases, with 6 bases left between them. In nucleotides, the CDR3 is TGTGCCAGCAGCAGGGCCTATGGCTACACCTTC. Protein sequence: CASSRAYGYTF.

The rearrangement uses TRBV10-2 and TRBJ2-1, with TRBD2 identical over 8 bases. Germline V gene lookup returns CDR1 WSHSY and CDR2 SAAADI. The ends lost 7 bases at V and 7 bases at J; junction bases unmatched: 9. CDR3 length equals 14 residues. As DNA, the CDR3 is TGCGCCAGCATCTCGGCGGGAGGTAGGAATGAGCAGTTCTTC. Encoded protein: CASISAGGRNEQFF.

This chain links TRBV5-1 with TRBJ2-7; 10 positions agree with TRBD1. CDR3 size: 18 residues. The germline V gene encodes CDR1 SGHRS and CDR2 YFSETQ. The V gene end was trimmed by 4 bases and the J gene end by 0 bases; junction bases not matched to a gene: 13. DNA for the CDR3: TGCGCCAGCAGCGTGGGGAATCCGGGACAGGGGTACTCCTACGAGCAGTACTTC. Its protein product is CASSVGNPGQGYSYEQYF.

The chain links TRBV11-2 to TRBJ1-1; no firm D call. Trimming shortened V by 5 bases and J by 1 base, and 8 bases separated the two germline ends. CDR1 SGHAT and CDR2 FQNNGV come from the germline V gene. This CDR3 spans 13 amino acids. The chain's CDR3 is CASSAPGNTEAFF. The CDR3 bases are TGTGCCAGCAGCGCGCCAGGGAACACTGAAGCTTTCTTT.

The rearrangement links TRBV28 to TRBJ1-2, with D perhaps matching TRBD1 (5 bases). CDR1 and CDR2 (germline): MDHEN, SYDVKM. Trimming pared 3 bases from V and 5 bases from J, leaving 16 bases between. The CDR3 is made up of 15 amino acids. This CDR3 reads CASSLPSRDLYGYTF. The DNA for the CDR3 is TGTGCCAGCAGTTTGCCTTCCCGGGACTTGTATGGCTACACCTTC.

As DNA, the CDR3 is TGTGCCAGTTCCACAGGGGGAGGCACTGAAGCTTTCTTT. Translated, it gives CASSTGGGTEAFF. The chain recombines TRBV12-3 or TRBV12-4 with TRBJ1-1; 8 bases agree with TRBD1. The V segment lost 9 bases and the J segment 4 bases; nucleotides outside the gene matches: 7. The CDR3 length is 13 residues.

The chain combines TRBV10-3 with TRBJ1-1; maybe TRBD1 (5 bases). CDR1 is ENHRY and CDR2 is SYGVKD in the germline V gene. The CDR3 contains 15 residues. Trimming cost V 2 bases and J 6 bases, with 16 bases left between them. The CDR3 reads CAISEVRGGRAEAFF. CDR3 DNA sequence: TGTGCCATCAGTGAGGTGCGGGGCGGGAGGGCTGAAGCTTTCTTT.

The DNA of the CDR3 is TGTGCCAGGAGAGGAAACCCGGGCACTGAAGCTTTCTTT. It is translated as CARRGNPGTEAFF. The chain recombines TRBV2 with TRBJ1-1; D gene uncertain. V was pared by 9 bases and J by 4 bases, with 15 bases between. Looked up from germline, CDR1 is SNHLY and CDR2 is FYNNEI. The CDR3 spans 13 residues.

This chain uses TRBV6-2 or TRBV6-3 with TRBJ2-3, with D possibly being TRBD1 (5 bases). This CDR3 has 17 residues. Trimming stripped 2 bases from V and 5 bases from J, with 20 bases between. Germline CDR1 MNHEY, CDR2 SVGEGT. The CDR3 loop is CASSYGSGIGIQDTQYF. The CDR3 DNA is TGTGCCAGCAGTTACGGCTCAGGGATAGGTATTCAAGATACGCAGTATTTT.

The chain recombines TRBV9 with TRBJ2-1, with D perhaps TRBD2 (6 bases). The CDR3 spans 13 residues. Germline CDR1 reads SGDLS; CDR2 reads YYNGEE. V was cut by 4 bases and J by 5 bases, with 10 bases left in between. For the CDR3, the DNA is TGTGCCAGCAGCTGGACTAATAACAATGAGCAGTTCTTC. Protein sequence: CASSWTNNNEQFF.

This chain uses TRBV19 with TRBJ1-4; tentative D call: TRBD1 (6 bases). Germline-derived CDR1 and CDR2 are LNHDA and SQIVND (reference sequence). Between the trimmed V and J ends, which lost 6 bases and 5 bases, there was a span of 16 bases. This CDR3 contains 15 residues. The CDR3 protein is CASSPGQSLNEKLFF. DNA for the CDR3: TGTGCCAGTAGCCCCGGACAGTCATTAAATGAAAAACTGTTTTTT.

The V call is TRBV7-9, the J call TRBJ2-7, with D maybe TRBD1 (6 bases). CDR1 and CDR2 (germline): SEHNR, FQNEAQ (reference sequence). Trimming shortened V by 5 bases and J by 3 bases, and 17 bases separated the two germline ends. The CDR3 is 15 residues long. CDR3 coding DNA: TGTGCCAGCAGCCCCCCGACACAGGGAGTCTACGAGCAGTACTTC. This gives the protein CASSPPTQGVYEQYF. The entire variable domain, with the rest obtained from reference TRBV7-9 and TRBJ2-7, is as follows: DTGVSQNPRHKITKRGQNVTFRCDPISEHNRLYWYRQTLGQGPEFLTYFQNEAQLEKSRLLSDRFSAERPKGSFSTLEIQRTEQGDSAMYLCASSPPTQGVYEQYFGPGTRLTVT.

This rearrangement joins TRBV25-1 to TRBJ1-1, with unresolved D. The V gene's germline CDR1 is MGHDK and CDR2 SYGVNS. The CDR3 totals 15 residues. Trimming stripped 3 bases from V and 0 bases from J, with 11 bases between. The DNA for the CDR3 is TGTGCCAGCAGTGAGGCAGGAACGATGAACACTGAAGCTTTCTTT. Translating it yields CASSEAGTMNTEAFF. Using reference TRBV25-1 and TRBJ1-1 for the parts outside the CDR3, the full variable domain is EADIYQTPRYLVIGTGKKITLECSQTMGHDKMYWYQQDPGMELHLIHYSYGVNSTEKGDLSSESTVSRIRTEHFPLTLESARPSHTSQYLCASSEAGTMNTEAFFGQGTRLTVV.